This T cell receptor (beta chain) was captured in a study of T cell changes during pregnancy in multiple sclerosis. Trimming pared 2 bases from V and 0 bases from J, leaving 9 bases between. This CDR3 has 15 residues. Germline V gene data show CDR1 as PRHDT and CDR2 as FYEKMQ (reference sequence). Method: immunoSEQ multiplex PCR; TCRdb's copy keeps in-frame clones and lacks some. The sample records 40,000 or so clones, around nine tenths being singletons. The sequence derives from a female donor in good health, enrolled as a control in a pregnancy study. This chain uses TRBV13 with TRBJ2-3; D possibly corresponds to TRBD2 (5 bases). The sequences come from CD4+ T cells from peripheral blood mononuclear cells, collected in the third trimester of pregnancy. CDR3 sequence (DNA): TGTGCCAGCAGCTTACGGCGGGCTAGCACAGATACGCAGTATTTT. Translated, it gives CASSLRRASTDTQYF. Based on the CDR3 plus reference TRBV13 and TRBJ2-3, the full variable domain is AAGVIQSPRHLIKEKRETATLKCYPIPRHDTVYWYQQGPGQDPQFLISFYEKMQSDKGSIPDRFSAQQFSDYHSELNMSSLELGDSALYFCASSLRRASTDTQYFGPGTRLTVL.